This T cell receptor beta chain was sequenced for a study of neoadjuvant nivolumab and ipilimumab in lung cancer. Some clones are missing from TCRdb's copy, which holds only in-frame ones; the method was immunoSEQ multiplex PCR. The sample has just under 10,000 clones; approximately 85% are singletons. As regards this clone: Its antigen is unknown.

Points from the study as a whole: TCR richness and clonality were higher in tumors than adjacent uninvolved lung.

Trimming pared 4 bases from V and 7 bases from J, leaving 20 bases between. Germline assignment: CDR1 LNHDA and CDR2 SQIVND (reference sequence). This CDR3 has 15 amino acids. The chain links TRBV19 to TRBJ2-7; tentative D call: TRBD2 (6 bases). The sequencing here drew on peripheral blood, taken before neoadjuvant nivolumab, alone or with ipilimumab. This clonotype originated in an adult with non-small cell lung cancer. CDR3 amino acids: CASSKIAAEYGEQYF. In DNA, the CDR3 is TGTGCCAGTAGTAAGATAGCGGCCGAATACGGGGAGCAGTACTTC.